A selection of T cell receptor beta chains follows, all from one sample in a study of OX40 agonist ivuxolimab in advanced cancers. The assay was immunoSEQ multiplex PCR, and TCRdb's table has in-frame clones only and misses some. The sample includes tens of thousands of clones, 90% to 95% seen only once; the top ten take just over 0.3%. Sequenced material: CD4+ or CD8+ T cells sorted from blood, taken in a trial of the OX40 agonist ivuxolimab. Every receptor here comes from an adult with an advanced solid tumor such as melanoma, head and neck, liver or kidney cancer. CDR3s include the opening cysteine and the closing phenylalanine or tryptophan. Each record gives: clone size, D gene, J gene, V gene, CDR3 protein, CDR3 DNA. A D gene is named only where the DNA matches it firmly. Clone size is stated in some rows and not others, as once, few, many or a class when expanded.

once	-	TRBJ1-1	TRBV5-1	CASSLVGGKIPEAFF	TGCGCCAGCAGCTTGGTGGGGGGTAAGATCCCTGAAGCTTTCTTT
-	-	TRBJ1-2	TRBV19	CASSPTAYGYTF	TGTGCCAGTAGCCCGACAGCTTATGGCTACACCTTC
-	-	TRBJ2-1	TRBV28	CASSLFRDSYNEQFF	TGTGCCAGCAGTTTATTCAGAGACTCCTACAATGAGCAGTTCTTC
-	TRBD1	TRBJ1-6	TRBV19	CASSPDRYNSPLHF	TGTGCCAGTAGCCCGGACAGGTATAATTCACCCCTCCACTTT
-	-	TRBJ2-2	TRBV4-1	CASSQFRGFAGELCF	TGCGCCAGCAGCCAATTTCGGGGTTTTGCCGGGGAGCTGTGTTTT
few	-	TRBJ1-1	TRBV28	CASSLNAWASNTEAFF	TGTGCCAGCAGTCTAAATGCATGGGCTTCGAACACTGAAGCTTTCTTT
-	-	TRBJ1-1	TRBV12-5	CASGAGTTNTEAFF	TGTGCTAGTGGTGCCGGGACAACGAACACTGAAGCTTTCTTT
-	-	TRBJ1-1	TRBV5-6	CASSLMLLQREAFF	TGTGCCAGCAGCTTGATGCTTTTACAGCGAGAAGCTTTCTTT
-	-	TRBJ2-5	TRBV11-2	CASSSGQLEETQYF	TGTGCCAGCAGCTCGGGGCAGTTGGAGGAGACCCAGTACTTC
-	-	TRBJ2-2	TRBV7-3	CASSLKTTGELFF	TGTGCCAGCAGCTTGAAGACCACCGGGGAGCTGTTTTTT
-	TRBD1	TRBJ1-2	TRBV28	CASRRATGFYGYTF	TGTGCCAGCAGAAGGGCGACAGGGTTCTATGGCTACACCTTC
-	TRBD1	TRBJ1-5	TRBV5-1	CASSSTGEDQPQHF	TGCGCCAGCAGCTCCACAGGGGAGGATCAGCCCCAGCATTTT
-	-	TRBJ1-4	TRBV21-1	CASSRYLGVGEKLFF	TGTGCCAGCAGCCGATACCTGGGTGTAGGTGAAAAACTGTTTTTT
-	TRBD1	TRBJ2-7	TRBV4-1	CASSQVGQAPYEQYF	TGCGCCAGCAGCCAAGTTGGACAGGCCCCCTACGAGCAGTACTTC
-	TRBD1	TRBJ1-1	TRBV28	CASSIQGGNTEAFF	TGTGCCAGCAGCATACAGGGGGGAAACACTGAAGCTTTCTTT
-	-	TRBJ1-2	TRBV2	CASRSGEVDGYTF	TGTGCCAGCAGGAGTGGGGAGGTGGATGGCTACACCTTC
-	-	TRBJ1-3	TRBV27	CASSLGGVGGNTIYF	TGTGCCAGCAGTTTAGGGGGTGTCGGTGGAAACACCATATATTTT
few	-	TRBJ2-5	TRBV29-1	CSVEVHDYREGETQYF	TGCAGCGTTGAAGTACATGATTATCGAGAAGGGGAGACCCAGTACTTC
-	-	TRBJ2-6	TRBV7-2	CASSLTWAGANVLTF	TGTGCCAGCAGCTTAACCTGGGCTGGGGCCAACGTCCTGACTTTC
once	TRBD2	TRBJ2-2	TRBV5-6	CASSRGIGEGPGELFF	TGTGCCAGCAGCCGGGGGATTGGGGAGGGCCCCGGGGAGCTGTTTTTT
-	TRBD2	TRBJ2-1	TRBV5-1	CASSFAGLAANNEQFF	TGCGCCAGCAGCTTTGCGGGACTAGCGGCTAACAATGAGCAGTTCTTC
-	TRBD1	TRBJ1-5	TRBV10-1	CASSKQGTSNQPQHF	TGCGCCAGCAGTAAACAGGGGACGAGCAATCAGCCCCAGCATTTT
-	-	TRBJ1-3	TRBV19	CASSLESGNTIYF	TGTGCCAGTAGTCTAGAATCCGGAAACACCATATATTTT
-	-	TRBJ2-5	TRBV2	CASLQGRGQETQYF	TGTGCCAGCCTGCAGGGGCGGGGCCAAGAGACCCAGTACTTC
-	-	TRBJ2-1	TRBV14	CASSQVLGPSAEQFF	TGTGCCAGCAGCCAGGTCCTAGGCCCTAGTGCTGAGCAGTTCTTC
-	TRBD1	TRBJ2-1	TRBV7-6	CASSSRDPQGAQSSYNEQFF	TGTGCCAGCAGCTCCAGGGACCCGCAGGGGGCCCAAAGCTCCTACAATGAGCAGTTCTTC
-	-	TRBJ1-2	TRBV5-3	CARSCARGKGANYGYTF	TGTGCCAGAAGTTGTGCGAGGGGGAAAGGCGCTAACTATGGCTACACCTTC
-	-	TRBJ2-2	TRBV11-1	CASTDALTGELFF	TGTGCCAGCACCGACGCCCTTACCGGGGAGCTGTTTTTT
-	-	TRBJ1-4	TRBV5-4	CASSSDATNEKLFF	TGTGCCAGCAGCTCGGATGCAACTAATGAAAAACTGTTTTTT
-	-	TRBJ1-1	TRBV6-1	CASSEEEVSTEAFF	TGTGCCAGCAGTGAAGAGGAGGTTTCCACTGAAGCTTTCTTT
few	-	TRBJ1-1	TRBV10-1	CASSDGGRTEAFF	TGCGCCAGCAGTGATGGGGGAAGGACTGAAGCTTTCTTT
-	-	TRBJ2-1	TRBV5-1	CASSQNLDEQFF	TGCGCCAGCAGCCAAAATCTGGATGAGCAGTTCTTC
-	-	TRBJ1-2	TRBV18	CASSPLTDYGYTF	TGTGCCAGCTCACCTTTGACAGACTATGGCTACACCTTC
-	-	TRBJ1-4	TRBV5-1	CASSLRGGDNEKLFF	TGCGCCAGCAGCTTGAGGGGTGGGGATAATGAAAAACTGTTTTTT
-	-	TRBJ1-4	TRBV28	CASSLVKGSATNEKLFF	TGTGCCAGCAGTTTGGTAAAGGGATCGGCAACTAATGAAAAACTGTTTTTT
-	-	TRBJ2-1	TRBV7-3	CASSRVAGGLNEQFF	TGTGCCAGCAGCCGAGTGGCGGGTGGGCTCAATGAGCAGTTCTTC
-	TRBD2	TRBJ2-7	TRBV5-1	CASSRGLAEKRLYEQYF	TGCGCCAGCAGCCGCGGACTAGCGGAAAAACGACTCTACGAGCAGTACTTC
-	TRBD1	TRBJ1-1	TRBV11-2	CASSLGRGIGEAFF	TGTGCCAGCAGCTTAGGCAGGGGGATTGGTGAAGCTTTCTTT
-	-	TRBJ2-2	TRBV30	CAWSVPSNTGELFF	TGTGCCTGGAGTGTACCTAGCAACACCGGGGAGCTGTTTTTT
-	TRBD1	TRBJ2-7	TRBV27	CAIRTGGNEQYF	TGTGCCATAAGGACAGGGGGCAACGAGCAGTACTTC
-	-	TRBJ2-1	TRBV5-4	CASSLQGTQDEQFF	TGTGCCAGCAGCTTACAGGGGACTCAGGATGAGCAGTTCTTC
-	TRBD2	TRBJ2-1	TRBV6-6	CASRSAGGSYNEQFF	TGTGCCAGCAGGTCAGCGGGAGGCTCCTACAATGAGCAGTTCTTC
-	TRBD1	TRBJ1-2	TRBV5-4	CASSLTGGNGYTF	TGTGCCAGCAGCTTGACAGGGGGCAATGGCTACACCTTC
-	TRBD1	TRBJ1-2	TRBV19	CATSAGGTGHTF	TGTGCCACCTCAGCGGGGGGGACAGGTCACACCTTC
-	TRBD2	TRBJ2-3	TRBV19	CASRGLAGVRTQYF	TGTGCCAGTAGGGGACTAGCGGGAGTGCGTACGCAGTATTTT
-	TRBD2	TRBJ2-1	TRBV7-8	CASSSGLAGAMLTWANEQFF	TGTGCCAGCAGCTCTGGACTAGCGGGAGCCATGTTGACCTGGGCTAATGAGCAGTTCTTC